This TCR beta chain is drawn from a study of radiotherapy plus CTLA-4 blockade in lung cancer (dated by TCRdb to about 2018). Broadly, across the study: Objective responses occurred in more than 15% of enrolled patients, and around 29% achieved disease control. The study at large found these results: Early dynamic changes in blood T cell clones, together with increased serum interferon-beta after radiation, were reported as the strongest predictors of response. After treatment with radiotherapy and ipilimumab, TCR clones that came from tumors expanded in the peripheral blood.

The protocol used for the library was the immunoSEQ multiplex PCR assay. The clones in this table, taken by TCRdb from immuneACCESS, are in-frame only. Not every clone is retained; where verified, under half of the shortfall comes from an unresolved V gene, and the cause of the rest is unknown. The sample table lists 130,000 or so clones, 75% to 90% of them with a count of one. Approximately 7.2% of the sample is in the top ten clones. Deletion took 2 bases off V and 6 bases off J, with a span of 13 bases between the germline ends. The CDR3 measures 15 amino acids from cysteine to phenylalanine. The retained sequence is limited to the CDR3, 45 bases, with the frame set at the first base. CDR1 and CDR2, per the germline V gene, are KGHSH and LQKENI. In this study, focal radiation therapy paired with CTLA-4 blockade (ipilimumab) was tested in patients who had chemo-refractory metastatic non-small-cell lung cancer.

Concerning this clone itself: Its antigen is unknown. Base qualities are missing; no much larger clone stands one base away.

The TCR comes from a human donor with non-small cell lung cancer that progressed on radiotherapy plus ipilimumab. The V and J genes are TRBV18 and TRBJ2-2, with no reliable assignment of the D segment. The sequences come from peripheral blood, collected from a patient treated with radiotherapy plus ipilimumab. The DNA sequence follows: TGTGCCAGCTCACCATTGTCGCTTTTGGCCGGGGAGCTGTTTTTT. This codes for CASSPLSLLAGELFF.